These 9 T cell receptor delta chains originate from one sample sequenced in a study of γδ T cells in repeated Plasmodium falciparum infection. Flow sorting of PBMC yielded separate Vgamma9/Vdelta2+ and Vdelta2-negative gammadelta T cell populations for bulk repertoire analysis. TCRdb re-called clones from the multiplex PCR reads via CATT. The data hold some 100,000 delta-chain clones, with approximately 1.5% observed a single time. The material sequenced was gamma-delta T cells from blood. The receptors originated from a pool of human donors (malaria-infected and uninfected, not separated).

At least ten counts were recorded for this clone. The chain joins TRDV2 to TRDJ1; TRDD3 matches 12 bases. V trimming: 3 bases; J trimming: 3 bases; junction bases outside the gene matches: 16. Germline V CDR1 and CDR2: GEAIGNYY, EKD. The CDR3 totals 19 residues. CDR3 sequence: CACDPLLGDTPFVADKLIF. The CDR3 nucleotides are TGTGCCTGTGACCCCTTACTGGGGGATACCCCCTTTGTGGCCGATAAACTCATCTTT.

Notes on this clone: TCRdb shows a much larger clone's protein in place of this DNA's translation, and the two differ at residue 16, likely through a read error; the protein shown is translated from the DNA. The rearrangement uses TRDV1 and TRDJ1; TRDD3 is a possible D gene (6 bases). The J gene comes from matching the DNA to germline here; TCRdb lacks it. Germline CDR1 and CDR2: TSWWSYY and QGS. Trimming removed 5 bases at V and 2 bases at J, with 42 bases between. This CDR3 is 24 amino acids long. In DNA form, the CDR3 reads TGTGCTCTTGGGCCCCCGAACATCTCCAATACTGGGTCGCAAGGGCGGGGGCAAACCGATAAACTCATCTTT. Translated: CALGPPNISNTGSQGRGQTDKLIF.

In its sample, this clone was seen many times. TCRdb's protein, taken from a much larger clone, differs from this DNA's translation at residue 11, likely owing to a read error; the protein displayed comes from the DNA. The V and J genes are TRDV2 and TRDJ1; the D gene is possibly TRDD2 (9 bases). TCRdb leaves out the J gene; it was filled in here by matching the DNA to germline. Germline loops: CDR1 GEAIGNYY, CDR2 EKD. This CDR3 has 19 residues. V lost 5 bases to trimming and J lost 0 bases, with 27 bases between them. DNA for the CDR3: TGTGCCTGTGCCCCTGCCTTCCTACTGGGGGGTAAAAACACCGATAAACTCATCTTT. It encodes CACAPAFLLGGKNTDKLIF.

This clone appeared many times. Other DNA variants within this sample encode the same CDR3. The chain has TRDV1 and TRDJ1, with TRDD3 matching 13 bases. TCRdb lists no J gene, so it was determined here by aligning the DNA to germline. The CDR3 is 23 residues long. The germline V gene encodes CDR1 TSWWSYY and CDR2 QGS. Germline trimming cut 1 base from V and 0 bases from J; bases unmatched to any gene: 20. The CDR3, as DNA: TGTGCTCTTGGGGAACCCCATCGGTACTGGGGGATACGTCTCAACAATTACACCGATAAACTCATCTTT. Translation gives CALGEPHRYWGIRLNNYTDKLIF.

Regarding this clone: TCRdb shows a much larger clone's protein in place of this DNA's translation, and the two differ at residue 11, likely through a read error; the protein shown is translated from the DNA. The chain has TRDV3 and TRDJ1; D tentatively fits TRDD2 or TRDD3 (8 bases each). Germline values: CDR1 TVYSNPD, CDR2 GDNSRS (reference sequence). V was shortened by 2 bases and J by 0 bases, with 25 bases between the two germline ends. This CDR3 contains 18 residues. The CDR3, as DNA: TGTGCCTTTGCCTTCCTAGTTAAACTGGGGGGTAACACCGATAAACTCATCTTT. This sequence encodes CAFAFLVKLGGNTDKLIF.

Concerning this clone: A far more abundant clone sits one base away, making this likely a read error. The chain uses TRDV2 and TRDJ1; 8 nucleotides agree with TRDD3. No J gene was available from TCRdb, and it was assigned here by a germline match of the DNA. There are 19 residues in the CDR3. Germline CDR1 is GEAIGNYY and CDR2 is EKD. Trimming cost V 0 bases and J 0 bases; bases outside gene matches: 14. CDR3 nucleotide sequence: TGTGCCTGTGACACCGTCGGCTGGGGGAAAAGAAGCGACACCGATAAACTCATCTTT. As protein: CACDTVGWGKRSDTDKLIF.

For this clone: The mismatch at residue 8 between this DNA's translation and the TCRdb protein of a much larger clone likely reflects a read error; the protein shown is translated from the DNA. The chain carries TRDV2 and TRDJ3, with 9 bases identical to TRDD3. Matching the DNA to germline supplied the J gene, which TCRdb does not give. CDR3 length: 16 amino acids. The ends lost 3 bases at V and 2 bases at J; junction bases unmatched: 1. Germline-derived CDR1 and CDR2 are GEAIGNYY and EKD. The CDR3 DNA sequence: TGTGCCTGTGACGGGGGATACCCCTGGGACACCCGACAGATGTTTTTC. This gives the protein CACDGGYPWDTRQMFF.

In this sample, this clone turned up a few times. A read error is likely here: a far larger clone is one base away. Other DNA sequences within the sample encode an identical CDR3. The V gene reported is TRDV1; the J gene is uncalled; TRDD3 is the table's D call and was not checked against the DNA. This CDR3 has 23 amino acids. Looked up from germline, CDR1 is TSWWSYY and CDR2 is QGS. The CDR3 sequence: CALGELFSKDRMGDTPYTDKLIF. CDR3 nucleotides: TGTGCTCTTGGGGAACTATTTTCTAAGGATCGGATGGGGGATACGCCTTACACCGATAAGCTCATCTTT.

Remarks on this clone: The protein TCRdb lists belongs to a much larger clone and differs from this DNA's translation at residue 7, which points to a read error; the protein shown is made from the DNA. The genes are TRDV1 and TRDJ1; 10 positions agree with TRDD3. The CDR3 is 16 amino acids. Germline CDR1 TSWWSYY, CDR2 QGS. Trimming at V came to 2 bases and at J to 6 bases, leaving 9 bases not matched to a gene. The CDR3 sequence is CALGESARTGGYKLIF. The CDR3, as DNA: TGTGCTCTTGGGGAATCCGCCCGTACTGGGGGATATAAACTCATCTTT.